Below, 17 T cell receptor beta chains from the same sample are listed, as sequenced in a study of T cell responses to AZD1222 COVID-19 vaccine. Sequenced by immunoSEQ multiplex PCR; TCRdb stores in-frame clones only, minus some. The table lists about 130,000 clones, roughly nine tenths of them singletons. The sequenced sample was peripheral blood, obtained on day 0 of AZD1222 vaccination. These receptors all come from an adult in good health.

CDR3 sequence (DNA): TGTGCCAGCAACCCTAGGGCGGGGCGAAATGAAAAACTGTTTTTT. Translated, it gives CASNPRAGRNEKLFF. The V call is TRBV28, the J call TRBJ1-4; D might be TRBD1 (5 bases). V was trimmed by 7 bases and J by 5 bases, leaving 17 bases between them. The CDR3 runs 15 residues. From germline, CDR1 is MDHEN and CDR2 SYDVKM.

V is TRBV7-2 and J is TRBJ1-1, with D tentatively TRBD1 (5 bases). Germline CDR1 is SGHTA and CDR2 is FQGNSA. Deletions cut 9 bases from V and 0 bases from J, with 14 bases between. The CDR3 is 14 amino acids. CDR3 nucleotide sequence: TGTGCCAGTGAACCGGGACCCATGAACACTGAAGCTTTCTTT. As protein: CASEPGPMNTEAFF.

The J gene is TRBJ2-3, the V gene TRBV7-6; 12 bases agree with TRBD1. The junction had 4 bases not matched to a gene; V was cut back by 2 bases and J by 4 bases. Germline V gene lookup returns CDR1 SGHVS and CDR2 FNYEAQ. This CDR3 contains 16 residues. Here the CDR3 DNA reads TGTGCCAGCAGCTTACAAGGGACAGGGGGCGCAGATACGCAGTATTTT. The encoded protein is CASSLQGTGGADTQYF.

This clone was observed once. CDR3 DNA sequence: TGTGCCAGCAGCGAGACAGGGACCAATTCACCCCTCCACTTT. This gives the protein CASSETGTNSPLHF. The chain uses TRBV6-4 and TRBJ1-6; 7 bases are shared with TRBD1. With V trimmed by 6 bases and J by 7 bases, 6 bases remained unmatched. The V gene's germline CDR1 is MRHNA and CDR2 SNTAGT. The CDR3 has 14 residues.

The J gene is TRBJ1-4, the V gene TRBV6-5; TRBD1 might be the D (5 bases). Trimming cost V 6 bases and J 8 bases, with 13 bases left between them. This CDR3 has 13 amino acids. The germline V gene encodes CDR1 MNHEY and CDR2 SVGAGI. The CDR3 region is CASRGPAGEKLFF. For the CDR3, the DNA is TGTGCCAGCAGGGGGCCGGCGGGGGAAAAACTGTTTTTT.

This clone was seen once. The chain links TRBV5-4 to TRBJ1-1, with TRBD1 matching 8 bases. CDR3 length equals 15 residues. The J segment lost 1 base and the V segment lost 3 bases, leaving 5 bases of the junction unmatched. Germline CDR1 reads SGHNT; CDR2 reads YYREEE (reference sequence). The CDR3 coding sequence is TGTGCCAGCAGCTCAGGGACAGGACGGAACACTGAAGCTTTCTTT. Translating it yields CASSSGTGRNTEAFF.

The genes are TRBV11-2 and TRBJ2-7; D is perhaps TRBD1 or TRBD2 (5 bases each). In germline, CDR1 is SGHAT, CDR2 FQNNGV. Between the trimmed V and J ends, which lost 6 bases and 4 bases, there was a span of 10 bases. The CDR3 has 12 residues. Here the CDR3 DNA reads TGTGCCAGCAGGATTGGGGGATACGAGCAGTACTTC. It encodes CASRIGGYEQYF.

CDR3 nucleotide sequence: TGCGCCAGCAGCCTTAGAGGGGAGACCCAGTACTTC. This codes for CASSLRGETQYF. This rearrangement joins TRBV5-1 to TRBJ2-5; TRBD2 is a possible D gene (5 bases). Germline V CDR1 and CDR2: SGHRS, YFSETQ. The CDR3 spans 12 residues. V gave up 4 bases and J gave up 5 bases, with 9 bases separating them.

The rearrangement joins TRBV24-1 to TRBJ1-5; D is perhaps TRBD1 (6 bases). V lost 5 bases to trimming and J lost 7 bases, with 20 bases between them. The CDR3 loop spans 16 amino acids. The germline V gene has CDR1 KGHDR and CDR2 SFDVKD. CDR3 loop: CATSAGEASVGQPQHF. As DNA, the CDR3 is TGTGCCACCAGTGCAGGGGAAGCGTCCGTGGGGCAGCCCCAGCATTTT.

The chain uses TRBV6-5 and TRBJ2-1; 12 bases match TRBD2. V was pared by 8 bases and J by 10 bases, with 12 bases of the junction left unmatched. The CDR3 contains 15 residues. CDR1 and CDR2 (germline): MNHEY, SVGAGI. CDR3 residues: CASRDPSGGAREQFF. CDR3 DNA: TGTGCCAGCCGAGATCCTAGCGGGGGGGCGCGGGAGCAGTTCTTC.

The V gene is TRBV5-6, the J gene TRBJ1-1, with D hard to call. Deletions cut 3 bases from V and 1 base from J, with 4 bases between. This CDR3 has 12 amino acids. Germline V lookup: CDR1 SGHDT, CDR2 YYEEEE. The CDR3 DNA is TGTGCCAGCAGCTGGGAGAACACTGAAGCTTTCTTT. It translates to CASSWENTEAFF.

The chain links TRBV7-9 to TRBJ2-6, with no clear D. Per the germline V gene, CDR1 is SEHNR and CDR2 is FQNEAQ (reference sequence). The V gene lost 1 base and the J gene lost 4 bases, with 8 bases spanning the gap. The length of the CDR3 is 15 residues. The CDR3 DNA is TGTGCCAGCAGCTTAGTGTCGTCGGGGGCCAACGTCCTGACTTTC. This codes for CASSLVSSGANVLTF.

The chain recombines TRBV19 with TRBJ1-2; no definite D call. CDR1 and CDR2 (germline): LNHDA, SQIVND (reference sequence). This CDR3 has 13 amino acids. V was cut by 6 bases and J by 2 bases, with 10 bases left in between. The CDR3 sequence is CASSGLVNYGYTF. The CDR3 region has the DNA TGTGCCAGTAGCGGACTTGTCAACTATGGCTACACCTTC.

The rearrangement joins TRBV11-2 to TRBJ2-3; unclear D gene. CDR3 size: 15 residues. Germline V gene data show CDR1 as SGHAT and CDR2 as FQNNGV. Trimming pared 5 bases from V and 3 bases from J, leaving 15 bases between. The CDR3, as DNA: TGTGCCAGCAGCCCATCCCCACGTACGACAGATACGCAGTATTTT. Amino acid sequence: CASSPSPRTTDTQYF.

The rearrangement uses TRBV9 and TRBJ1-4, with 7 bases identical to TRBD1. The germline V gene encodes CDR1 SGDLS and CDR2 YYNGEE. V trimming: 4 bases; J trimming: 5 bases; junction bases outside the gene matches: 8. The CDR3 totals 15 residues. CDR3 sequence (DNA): TGTGCCAGCAGCACCGGACAGGAACTAAATGAAAAACTGTTTTTT. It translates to CASSTGQELNEKLFF. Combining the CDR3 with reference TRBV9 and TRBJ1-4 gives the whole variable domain DSGVTQTPKHLITATGQRVTLRCSPRSGDLSVYWYQQSLDQGLQFLIQYYNGEERAKGNILERFSAQQFPDLHSELNLSSLELGDSALYFCASSTGQELNEKLFFGSGTQLSVL.

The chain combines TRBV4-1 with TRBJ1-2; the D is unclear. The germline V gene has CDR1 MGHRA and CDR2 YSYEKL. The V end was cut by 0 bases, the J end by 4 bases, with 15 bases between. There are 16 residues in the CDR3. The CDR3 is CASSQDEQPIAYGYTF. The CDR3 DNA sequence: TGCGCCAGCAGCCAAGACGAACAGCCTATAGCCTATGGCTACACCTTC.

Here the CDR3 DNA reads TGCGCCAGCAGCCAAGACAGGACAGGGGGCTACGAGCAGTACTTC. It codes for CASSQDRTGGYEQYF. The V gene is TRBV4-3, the J gene TRBJ2-7, with 10 bases lining up with TRBD1. The CDR3 length is 15 residues. Germline lookup yields CDR1 LGHNA and CDR2 YSLEER. The J segment lost 3 bases and the V segment lost 0 bases, leaving 2 bases of the junction unmatched.